A selection of T cell receptor beta chains follows, all from one sample in a study of vaccination and CD4 T cells after COVID-19. One entry per CDR3 protein results from TCRdb running MiXCR on the PCR reads. The repertoire includes about 2,200 distinct CDR3 sequences, more than 45% of them detected once, and around 71% sits in the top ten. These receptors lack a known antigen. Material: CD4+ T cells from blood, cultured in vitro. The receptors derive from a human donor in good health. Both conserved end residues are trimmed from each CDR3.

TRBJ2-7	TRBV12-3/TRBV12-4	12	ASSRTGLLYEQY
TRBJ2-7	TRBV6-1	12	ASSRAVSSYEQY
TRBJ1-1	TRBV19	13	ASSQDRGINTEAF
TRBJ2-7	TRBV10-3	12	AITPDRNLWEQY
TRBJ1-1	TRBV7-2	17	ASSLVGTNQGARGTEAF
TRBJ1-1	TRBV10-3	12	AISESRGQTEAF
TRBJ2-1	TRBV2	16	ASTVGQLTSGRGYEQF
TRBJ1-6	TRBV7-8	12	ASSLGGLHSPLH
TRBJ1-2	TRBV11-2	11	ASSLARGYGYT
TRBJ1-2	TRBV5-4	14	ASSLATPVEGGGYT
TRBJ1-2	TRBV28	16	ASMGTGSPRRRNYGYT
TRBJ1-6	TRBV20-1	12	SASREGTNSPLH
TRBJ1-2	TRBV28	15	ASSSGTALPSGYGYT
TRBJ2-3	TRBV7-9	12	ASSRPDRADTRY
TRBJ2-7	TRBV24-1	10	ATSKEGYEQY